Listed here are 5 T cell receptor beta chains from one sample, sequenced in a study of CD8 T cells in Susac syndrome. About 0.5 to 1 ug RNA was reverse transcribed with random hexamers. TCRdb processed the immunoSEQ multiplex PCR reads anew with MiXCR; each CDR3 protein has one entry. Among about 120,000 distinct CDR3 sequences, roughly 92% were seen once, and the ten largest hold about 0.12%. Material: CD8+ T cells from PBMCs. These receptors were taken from a human donor in good health.

The chain recombines TRBV19 with TRBJ1-3; D call uncertain. The V gene's germline CDR1 is LNHDA and CDR2 SQIVND (reference sequence). Trimming shortened V by 7 bases and J by 1 base, and 5 bases separated the two germline ends. The CDR3 is 12 residues long. The CDR3 DNA is TGTGCCAGTACAACTTCTGGAAACACCATATATTTT. Residues: CASTTSGNTIYF.

The chain joins TRBV7-6 to TRBJ1-1; 8 nucleotides agree with TRBD1. Germline trimming cut 4 bases from V and 4 bases from J; bases unmatched to any gene: 14. CDR1 is SGHVS, CDR2 FNYEAQ, per germline. The CDR3 runs 17 residues. The CDR3 region is CASSYGQGTVGGTEAFF. The CDR3 DNA reads TGTGCCAGCAGCTACGGACAGGGTACGGTCGGGGGCACTGAAGCTTTCTTT. Supplemented by reference TRBV7-6 and TRBJ1-1, the full variable domain reads GAGVSQSPRYKVTKRGQDVALRCDPISGHVSLYWYRQALGQGPEFLTYFNYEAQQDKSGLPNDRFSAERPEGSISTLTIQRTEQRDSAMYRCASSYGQGTVGGTEAFFGQGTRLTVV.

The genes are TRBV5-4 and TRBJ1-2, with TRBD1 as a possible D gene (5 bases). This CDR3 is 14 amino acids long. Germline V gene lookup returns CDR1 SGHNT and CDR2 YYREEE (reference sequence). V lost 4 bases and J 4 bases, leaving 14 bases between the germline ends. The CDR3 DNA reads TGTGCCAGCAGCCCCAAAGGGGACGGCTATGGCTACACCTTC. Its translation is CASSPKGDGYGYTF.

The chain employs TRBV6-6 and TRBJ2-7; TRBD1 is a possible D gene (5 bases). CDR3 length: 13 amino acids. Germline CDR1 is MNHNY and CDR2 is SVGAGI (reference sequence). The V gene lost 8 bases and the J gene lost 1 base, with 12 bases spanning the gap. In DNA, the CDR3 is TGTGCCAGCGAAGGGGAAGAGTCCTACGAGCAGTACTTC. Encoded protein: CASEGEESYEQYF.

This CDR3 reads CASSQGLAGGAYLSNEQFF. Here the CDR3 DNA reads TGCGCCAGCAGCCAGGGTCTAGCGGGGGGGGCGTATCTCTCCAATGAGCAGTTCTTC. The J gene is TRBJ2-1, the V gene TRBV4-3, with 12 bases matching TRBD2. V was pared by 3 bases and J by 6 bases, with 15 bases of the junction left unmatched. CDR1 and CDR2 from the germline V gene are LGHNA and YSLEER. CDR3 length equals 19 residues.